This TCR beta chain is from a study of identical twins. TCRdb reprocessed the 5' RACE reads with MiXCR, giving one entry per CDR3 protein. In the table there are about 470,000 distinct CDR3 sequences, approximately 24% of which are singletons. The CDR3 spans 13 residues. Per germline, CDR1 SGHRS and CDR2 YFSETQ. V lost 0 bases and J 5 bases, leaving 6 bases between the germline ends. This clonotype was found many times. The sample was also linked to a second study, of T cells expressing NK-cell markers. Turning to that study: Investigators obtained TCR beta repertoires from sorted CD3+CD56+NKG2C+, CD3+CD56+NKG2C- and CD3+CD56-NKG2C+ T cells.

Sequencing was carried out using CD4+ T cells sorted from blood. The receptor was derived from a woman aged 18-35 years in good health. V and J are TRBV5-1 and TRBJ2-1; D may be TRBD1 (5 bases). The CDR3 nucleotides read TGCGCCAGCAGCTTGGAGGGGCACAATGAGCAGTTCTTC. This sequence encodes CASSLEGHNEQFF.